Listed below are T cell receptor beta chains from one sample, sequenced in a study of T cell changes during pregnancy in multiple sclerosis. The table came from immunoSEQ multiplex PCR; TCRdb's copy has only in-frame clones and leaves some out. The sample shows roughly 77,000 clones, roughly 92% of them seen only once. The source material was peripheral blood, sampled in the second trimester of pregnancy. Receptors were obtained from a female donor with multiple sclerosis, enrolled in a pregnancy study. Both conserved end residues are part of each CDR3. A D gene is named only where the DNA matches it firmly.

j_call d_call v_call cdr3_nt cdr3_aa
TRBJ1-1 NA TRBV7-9 TGTGCCAGCAGCTTAGAGGCGGGGGTGCGGGGCACTGAAGCTTTCTTT CASSLEAGVRGTEAFF
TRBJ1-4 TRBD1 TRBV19 TGTGCCAGCACTCAGGGGGCGGCTGAAAAACTGTTTTTT CASTQGAAEKLFF
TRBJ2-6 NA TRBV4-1 TGCGCCAGCAGCCAGATTGGACTGGCCCACGTCCTGACTTTC CASSQIGLAHVLTF
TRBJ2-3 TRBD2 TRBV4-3 TGCGCCAGCAGCCAAAAGACTAGCGATACGCAGTATTTT CASSQKTSDTQYF
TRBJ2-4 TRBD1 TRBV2 TGTGCCAGCAGCCGGGACAGCAAAAACATTCAGTACTTC CASSRDSKNIQYF
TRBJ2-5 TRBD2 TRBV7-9 TGTGCCAGCAGACCTAGCGGCGGGGAGACCCAGTACTTC CASRPSGGETQYF
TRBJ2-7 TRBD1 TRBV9 TGTGCCAGCAGCGTAGAAACAGGGGGTTACGAGCAGTACTTC CASSVETGGYEQYF
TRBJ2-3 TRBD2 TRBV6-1 TGTGCCAGCAGTGAGAGGGCGGGGACTAGTGCCTATACGCAGTATTTT CASSERAGTSAYTQYF
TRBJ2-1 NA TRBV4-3 TGCGCCAGCAGCCAAGATTACGGTGAATCTGAGCAGTTCTTC CASSQDYGESEQFF
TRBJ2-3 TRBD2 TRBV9 TGTGCCAGCAGCGTAGCGGGGGGGCAACCAGATACGCAGTATTTT CASSVAGGQPDTQYF
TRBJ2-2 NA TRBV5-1 TGCGCCAGCAGCTTGGCGGGGGACGGCCGGGAGCTGTTTTTT CASSLAGDGRELFF
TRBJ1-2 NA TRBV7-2 TGTGCCAGCAGCTTTAGGGGTGCCGGCAGAGTCTATGGCTACACCTTC CASSFRGAGRVYGYTF
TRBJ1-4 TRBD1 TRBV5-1 TGCGCCAGCAGCCAGGGGGAAGTGAGTGAAAAACTGTTTTTT CASSQGEVSEKLFF
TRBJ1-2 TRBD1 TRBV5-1 TGCGCCAGCAGCTCTCCGGGACAGTATGGCTACACCTTC CASSSPGQYGYTF
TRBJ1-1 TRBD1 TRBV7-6 TGTGCCAGCAGCTTAGATCCCCCCGACAGGGAGAACACTGAAGCTTTCTTT CASSLDPPDRENTEAFF
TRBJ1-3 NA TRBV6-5 TGTGCCAGCAGTTACTCGACAGTCTCTGGAAACACCATATATTTT CASSYSTVSGNTIYF
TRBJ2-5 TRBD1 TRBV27 TGTGCCAGCAGTTCACCGGGACAGGGGGCTCGTGAGACCCAGTACTTC CASSSPGQGARETQYF
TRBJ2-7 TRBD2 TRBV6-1 TGTGCCAGCAGTGACGTCCGCGGGAGGGTAACAGGCGAGCAGTACTTC CASSDVRGRVTGEQYF
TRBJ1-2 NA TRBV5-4 TGTGCCAGCAGCTTGCCGGCACGGACTACTGATGGCTACACCTTC CASSLPARTTDGYTF
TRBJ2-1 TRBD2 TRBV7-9 TGTGCCAGCAGCTTAGGAGCTAGCGGCTTCGATGAGCAGTTCTTC CASSLGASGFDEQFF
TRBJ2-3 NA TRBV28 TGTGCCAGCAGTTTGGGCGTGTCTAGCACAGATACGCAGTATTTT CASSLGVSSTDTQYF
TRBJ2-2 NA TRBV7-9 TGTGCCAGCAGCTTAGGAGGCAGCGTCACCGGGGAGCTGTTTTTT CASSLGGSVTGELFF
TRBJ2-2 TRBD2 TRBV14 TGTGCCAGCAGGCTAGCGGTGAACACCGGGGAGCTGTTTTTT CASRLAVNTGELFF
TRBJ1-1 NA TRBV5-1 TGCGCCAGCAGCTTACAGGGTTTCACTGAAGCTTTCTTT CASSLQGFTEAFF
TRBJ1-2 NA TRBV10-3 TGTGCCATCAGTTCACCAGGTGACCCGGGCTACACCTTC CAISSPGDPGYTF
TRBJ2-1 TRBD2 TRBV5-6 TGTGCCAGCAGCCTCCAAGGTTTAATAGCGGGAGTAGAGAATGAGCAGTTCTTC CASSLQGLIAGVENEQFF
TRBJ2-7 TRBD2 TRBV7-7 TGTGCCAGCAGCCCCCGGGAGGTGGGCGAGCAGTACTTC CASSPREVGEQYF
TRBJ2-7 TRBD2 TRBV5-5 TGTGCCAGCAGCCCGGGGGCTAGCGGGAGTTCCGAGCAGTACTTC CASSPGASGSSEQYF